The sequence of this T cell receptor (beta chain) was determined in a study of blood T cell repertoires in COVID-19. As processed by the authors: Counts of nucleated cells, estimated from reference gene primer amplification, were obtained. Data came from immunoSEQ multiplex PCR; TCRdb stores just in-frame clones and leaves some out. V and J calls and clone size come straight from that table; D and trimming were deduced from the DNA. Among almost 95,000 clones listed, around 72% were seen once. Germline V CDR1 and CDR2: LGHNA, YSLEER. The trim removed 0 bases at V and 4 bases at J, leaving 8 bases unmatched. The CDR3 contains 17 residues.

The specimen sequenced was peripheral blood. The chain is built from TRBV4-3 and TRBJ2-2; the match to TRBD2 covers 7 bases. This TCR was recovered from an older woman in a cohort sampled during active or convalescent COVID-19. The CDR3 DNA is TGCGCCAGCAGCCAAGAAACCGGGGGGAGCGGCACCGGGGAGCTGTTTTTT. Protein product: CASSQETGGSGTGELFF.